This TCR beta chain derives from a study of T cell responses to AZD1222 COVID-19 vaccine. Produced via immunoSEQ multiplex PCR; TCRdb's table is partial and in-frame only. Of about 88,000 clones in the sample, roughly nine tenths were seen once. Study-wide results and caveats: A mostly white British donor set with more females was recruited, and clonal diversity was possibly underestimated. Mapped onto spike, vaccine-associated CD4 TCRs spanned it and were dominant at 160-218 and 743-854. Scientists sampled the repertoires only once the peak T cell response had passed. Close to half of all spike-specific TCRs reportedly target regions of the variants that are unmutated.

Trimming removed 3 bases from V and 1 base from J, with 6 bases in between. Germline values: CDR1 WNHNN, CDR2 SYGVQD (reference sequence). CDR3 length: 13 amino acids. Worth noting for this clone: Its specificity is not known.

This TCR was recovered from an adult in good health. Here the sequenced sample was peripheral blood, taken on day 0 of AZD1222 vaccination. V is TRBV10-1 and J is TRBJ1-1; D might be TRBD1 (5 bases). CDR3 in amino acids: CASSDRGNTEAFF. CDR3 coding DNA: TGCGCCAGCAGTGATAGGGGGAACACTGAAGCTTTCTTT.